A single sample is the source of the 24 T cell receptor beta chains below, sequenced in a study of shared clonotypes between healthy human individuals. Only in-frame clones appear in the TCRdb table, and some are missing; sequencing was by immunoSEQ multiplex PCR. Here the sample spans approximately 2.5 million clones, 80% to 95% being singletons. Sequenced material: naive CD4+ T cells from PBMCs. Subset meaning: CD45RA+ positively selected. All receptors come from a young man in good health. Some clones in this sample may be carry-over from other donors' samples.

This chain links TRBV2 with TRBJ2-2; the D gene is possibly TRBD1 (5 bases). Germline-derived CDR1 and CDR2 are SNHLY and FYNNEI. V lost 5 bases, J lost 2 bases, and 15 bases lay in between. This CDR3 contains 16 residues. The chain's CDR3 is CASSNTGSFNTGELFF. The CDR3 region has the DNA TGTGCCAGCAGTAATACAGGATCTTTCAACACCGGGGAGCTGTTTTTT.

The CDR3 coding sequence is TGTGCCTCAGGGGCTAGGGGCAATCAGCCCCAGCATTTT. Its translation: CASGARGNQPQHF. The chain joins TRBV30 to TRBJ1-5, with D maybe TRBD1 (6 bases). This CDR3 has 13 residues. Germline lookup yields CDR1 GTSNPN and CDR2 SVGIG (reference sequence). V was cut by 7 bases and J by 2 bases, with 12 bases left in between.

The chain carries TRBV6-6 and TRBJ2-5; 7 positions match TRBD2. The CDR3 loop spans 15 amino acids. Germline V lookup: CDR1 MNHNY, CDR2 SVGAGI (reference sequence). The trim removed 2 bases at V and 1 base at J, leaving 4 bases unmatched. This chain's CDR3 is CASSYGAGAQETQYF. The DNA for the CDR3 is TGTGCCAGCAGTTACGGTGCGGGAGCCCAAGAGACCCAGTACTTC.

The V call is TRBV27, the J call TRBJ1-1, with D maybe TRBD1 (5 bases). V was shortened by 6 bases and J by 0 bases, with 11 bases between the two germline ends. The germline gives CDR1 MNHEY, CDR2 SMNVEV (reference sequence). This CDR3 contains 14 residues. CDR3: CASREGLMNTEAFF. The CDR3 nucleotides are TGTGCCAGCAGGGAGGGACTGATGAACACTGAAGCTTTCTTT.

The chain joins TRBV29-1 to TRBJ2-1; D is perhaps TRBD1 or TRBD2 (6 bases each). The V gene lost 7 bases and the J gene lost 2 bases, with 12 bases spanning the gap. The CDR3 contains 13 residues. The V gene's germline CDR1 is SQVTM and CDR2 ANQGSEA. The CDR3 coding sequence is TGCAGCGCCAGGGGCGGGACCTACAATGAGCAGTTCTTC. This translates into CSARGGTYNEQFF.

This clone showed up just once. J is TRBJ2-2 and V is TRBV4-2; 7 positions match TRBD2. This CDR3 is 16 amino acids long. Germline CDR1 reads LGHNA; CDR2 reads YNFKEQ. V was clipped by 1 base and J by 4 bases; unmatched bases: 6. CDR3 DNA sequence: TGTGCCAGCAGCCAAGGGGACTACAGAGGCACCGGGGAGCTGTTTTTT. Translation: CASSQGDYRGTGELFF.

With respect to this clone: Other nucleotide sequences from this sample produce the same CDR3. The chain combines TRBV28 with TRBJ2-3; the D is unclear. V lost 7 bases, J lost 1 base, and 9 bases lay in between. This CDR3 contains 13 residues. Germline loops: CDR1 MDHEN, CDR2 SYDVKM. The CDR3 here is CASTDRRTDTQYF. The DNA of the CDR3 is TGTGCCAGCACAGACCGCCGCACAGATACGCAGTATTTT.

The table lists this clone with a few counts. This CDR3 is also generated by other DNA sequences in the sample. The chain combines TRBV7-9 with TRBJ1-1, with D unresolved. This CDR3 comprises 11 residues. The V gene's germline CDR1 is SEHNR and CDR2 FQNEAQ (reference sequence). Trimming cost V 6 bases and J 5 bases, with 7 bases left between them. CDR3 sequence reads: CASSLGTEAFF. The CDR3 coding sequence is TGTGCCAGCAGTCTTGGGACTGAAGCTTTCTTT.

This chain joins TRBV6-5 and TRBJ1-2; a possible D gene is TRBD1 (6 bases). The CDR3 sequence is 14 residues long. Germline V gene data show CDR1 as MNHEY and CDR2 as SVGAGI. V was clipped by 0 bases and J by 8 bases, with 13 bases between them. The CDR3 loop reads CASSYSWSGEGYTF. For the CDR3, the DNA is TGTGCCAGCAGTTACTCGTGGTCAGGGGAAGGCTACACCTTC.

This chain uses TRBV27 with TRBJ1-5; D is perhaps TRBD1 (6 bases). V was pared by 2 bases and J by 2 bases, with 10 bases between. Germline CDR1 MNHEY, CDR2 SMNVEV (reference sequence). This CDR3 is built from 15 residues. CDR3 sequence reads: CASSLTGWGNQPQHF. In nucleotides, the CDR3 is TGTGCCAGCAGTTTAACAGGGTGGGGCAATCAGCCCCAGCATTTT.

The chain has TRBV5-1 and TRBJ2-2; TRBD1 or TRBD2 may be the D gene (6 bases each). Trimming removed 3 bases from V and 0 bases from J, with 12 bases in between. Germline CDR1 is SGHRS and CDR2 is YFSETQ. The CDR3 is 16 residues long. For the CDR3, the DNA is TGCGCCAGCAGCTCACGAGGGGGGACGAACACCGGGGAGCTGTTTTTT. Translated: CASSSRGGTNTGELFF.

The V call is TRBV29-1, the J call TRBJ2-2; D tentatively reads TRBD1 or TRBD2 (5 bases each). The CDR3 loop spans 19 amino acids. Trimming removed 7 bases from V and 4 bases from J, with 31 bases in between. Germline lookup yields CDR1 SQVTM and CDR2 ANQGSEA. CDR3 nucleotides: TGCAGCGCCCTAAGGACCGGGACCGCACAAAAGTGGGGCACCGGGGAGCTGTTTTTT. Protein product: CSALRTGTAQKWGTGELFF.

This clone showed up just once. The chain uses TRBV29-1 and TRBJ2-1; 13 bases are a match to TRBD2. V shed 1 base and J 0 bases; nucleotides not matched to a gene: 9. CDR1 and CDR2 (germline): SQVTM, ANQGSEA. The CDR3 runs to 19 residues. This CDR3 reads CSVEGWTSGRSSSYNEQFF. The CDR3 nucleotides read TGCAGCGTTGAAGGATGGACTAGCGGGAGATCGAGCTCCTACAATGAGCAGTTCTTC.

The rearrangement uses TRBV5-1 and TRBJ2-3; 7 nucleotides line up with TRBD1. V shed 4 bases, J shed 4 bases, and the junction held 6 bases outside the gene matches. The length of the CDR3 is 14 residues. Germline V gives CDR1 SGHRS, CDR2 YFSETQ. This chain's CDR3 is CASSPTGAADTQYF. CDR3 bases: TGCGCCAGCAGCCCAACAGGGGCGGCAGATACGCAGTATTTT.

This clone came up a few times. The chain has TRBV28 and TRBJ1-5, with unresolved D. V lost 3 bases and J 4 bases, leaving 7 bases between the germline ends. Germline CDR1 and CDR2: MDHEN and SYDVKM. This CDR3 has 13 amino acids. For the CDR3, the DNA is TGTGCCAGCAGTTTCACGGCAAATCAGCCCCAGCATTTT. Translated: CASSFTANQPQHF. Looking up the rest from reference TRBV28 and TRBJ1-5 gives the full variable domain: DVKVTQSSRYLVKRTGEKVFLECVQDMDHENMFWYRQDPGLGLRLIYFSYDVKMKEKGDIPEGYSVSREKKERFSLILESASTNQTSMYLCASSFTANQPQHFGDGTRLSIL.

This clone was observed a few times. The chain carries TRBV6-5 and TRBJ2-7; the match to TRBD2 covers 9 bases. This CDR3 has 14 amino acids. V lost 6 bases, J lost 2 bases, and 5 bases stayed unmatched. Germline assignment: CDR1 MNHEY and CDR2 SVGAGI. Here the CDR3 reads CASRASGRPYEQYF. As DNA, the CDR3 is TGTGCCAGCAGGGCGAGCGGGAGGCCCTACGAGCAGTACTTC.

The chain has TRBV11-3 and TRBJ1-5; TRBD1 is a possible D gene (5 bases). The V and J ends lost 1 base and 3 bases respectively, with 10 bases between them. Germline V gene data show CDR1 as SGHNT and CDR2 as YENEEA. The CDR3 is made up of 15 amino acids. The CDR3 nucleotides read TGTGCCAGCAGCTTAGTAGGGGTCCACAATCAGCCCCAGCATTTT. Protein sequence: CASSLVGVHNQPQHF.

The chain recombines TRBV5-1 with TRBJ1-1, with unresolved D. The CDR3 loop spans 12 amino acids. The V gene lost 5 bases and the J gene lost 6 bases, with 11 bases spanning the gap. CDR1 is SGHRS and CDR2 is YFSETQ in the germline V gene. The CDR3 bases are TGCGCCAGCAGATCGGACCTACCTGAAGCTTTCTTT. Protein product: CASRSDLPEAFF.

DNA for the CDR3: TGTGCCAGCAGCCCAACGGACGGATCCTACGAGCAGTACTTC. It specifies CASSPTDGSYEQYF. The chain joins TRBV7-3 to TRBJ2-7; unclear D gene. In germline, CDR1 is SGHTA, CDR2 FQGTGA. V lost 5 bases and J lost 1, with 12 bases in between. The CDR3 totals 14 residues.

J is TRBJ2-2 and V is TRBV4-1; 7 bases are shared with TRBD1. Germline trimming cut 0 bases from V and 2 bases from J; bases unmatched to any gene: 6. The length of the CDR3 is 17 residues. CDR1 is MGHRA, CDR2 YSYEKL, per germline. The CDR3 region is CASSQDLGGVNTGELFF. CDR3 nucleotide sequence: TGCGCCAGCAGCCAAGACCTAGGGGGCGTTAACACCGGGGAGCTGTTTTTT.

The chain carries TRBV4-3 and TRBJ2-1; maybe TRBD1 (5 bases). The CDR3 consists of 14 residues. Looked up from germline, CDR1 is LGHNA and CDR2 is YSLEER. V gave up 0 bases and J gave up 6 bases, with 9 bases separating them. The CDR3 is CASSQDLGVNEQFF. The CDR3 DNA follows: TGCGCCAGCAGCCAAGATCTAGGGGTCAATGAGCAGTTCTTC.

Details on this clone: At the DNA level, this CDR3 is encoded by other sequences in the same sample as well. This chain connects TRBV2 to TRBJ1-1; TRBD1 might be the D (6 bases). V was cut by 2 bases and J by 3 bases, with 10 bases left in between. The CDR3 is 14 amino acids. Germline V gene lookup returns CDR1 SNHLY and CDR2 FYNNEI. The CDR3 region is CASSELGGDTEAFF. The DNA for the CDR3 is TGTGCCAGCAGTGAACTCGGGGGCGACACTGAAGCTTTCTTT. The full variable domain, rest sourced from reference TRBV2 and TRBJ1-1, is EPEVTQTPSHQVTQMGQEVILRCVPISNHLYFYWYRQILGQKVEFLVSFYNNEISEKSEIFDDQFSVERPDGSNFTLKIRSTKLEDSAMYFCASSELGGDTEAFFGQGTRLTVV.

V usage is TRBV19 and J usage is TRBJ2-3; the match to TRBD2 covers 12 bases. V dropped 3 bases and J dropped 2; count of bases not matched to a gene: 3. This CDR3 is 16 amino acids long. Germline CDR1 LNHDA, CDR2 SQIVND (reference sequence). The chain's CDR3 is CASSMASGRATDTQYF. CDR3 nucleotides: TGTGCCAGTAGTATGGCTAGCGGGAGGGCCACAGATACGCAGTATTTT.

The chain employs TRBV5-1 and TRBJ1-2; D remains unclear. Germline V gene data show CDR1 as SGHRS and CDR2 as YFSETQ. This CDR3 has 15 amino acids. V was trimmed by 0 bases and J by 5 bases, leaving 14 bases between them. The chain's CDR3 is CASSLASTGGYGYTF. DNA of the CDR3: TGCGCCAGCAGCTTGGCCAGCACTGGAGGATATGGCTACACCTTC.